This T cell receptor (beta chain) was sequenced during a study of cytomegalovirus exposure and HLA in healthy donors. General observations from the study: A prior analysis recorded that most TCR beta V segments were productive about 87% or about 30% of the time. Researchers catalogued approximately 160 TCR beta chains as cytomegalovirus-associated. High specificity and sensitivity for cytomegalovirus status were reported for the classifier.

Comment on this clone: What it recognizes is unknown.

The V gene's germline CDR1 is MNHEY and CDR2 SVGAGI. The CDR3 is 14 amino acids. Unmatched junction bases numbered 5, after V lost 6 bases and J lost 5 bases. With 60 Vbeta and 13 Jbeta primers, the PCR was carried out. In the source study's methods: Roughly 80 million unique TCR beta chains, roughly 11 million shared, were counted in a later analysis. The data were produced by immunoSEQ multiplex PCR, yet TCRdb's version contains in-frame clones alone and is incomplete. V and J calls and clone size are those listed in that table; D and trimming were worked out from the DNA. Seen in this sample are around 75,000 clones; the ten most common clones hold roughly an eighth.

Sequencing was done on a sample of PBMCs. The chain couples TRBV6-5 to TRBJ1-2; 11 bases align to TRBD1. The TCR was taken from a man aged 50-60 years in good health and CMV-seropositive. CDR3 sequence (DNA): TGTGCCAGCAGGAAGGACAGGGGGCGATATGGCTACACCTTC. Its translation: CASRKDRGRYGYTF.